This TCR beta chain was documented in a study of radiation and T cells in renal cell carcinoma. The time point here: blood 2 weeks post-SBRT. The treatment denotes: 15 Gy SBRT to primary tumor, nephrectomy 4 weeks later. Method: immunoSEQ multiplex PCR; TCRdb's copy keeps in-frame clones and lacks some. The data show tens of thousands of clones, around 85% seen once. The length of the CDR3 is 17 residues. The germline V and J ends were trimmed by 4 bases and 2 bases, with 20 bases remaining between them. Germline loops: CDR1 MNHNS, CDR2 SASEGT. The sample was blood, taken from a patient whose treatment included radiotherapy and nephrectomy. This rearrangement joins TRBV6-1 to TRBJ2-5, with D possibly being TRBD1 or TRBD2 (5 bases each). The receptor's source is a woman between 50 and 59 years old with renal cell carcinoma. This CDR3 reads CASSVHFSGTGQETQYF. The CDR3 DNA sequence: TGTGCCAGCAGTGTACACTTCTCCGGGACGGGGCAAGAGACCCAGTACTTC.